This record looks at one T cell receptor beta chain sequence and its context. What it binds is not known. This entry comes from a study of shared clonotypes between healthy human individuals. Study-wide context: The study drew on a couple of women and three men aged 18 to 49 as donors. The plates for each donor numbered three CD4 naive, three CD4 memory, two CD8 naive and one CD8 memory.

Whole-study findings and limits: Generation probabilities of non-shared clonotypes were lower (relative to those shared by all four donors).

The CDR3 consists of 14 residues. Authors' analysis steps: Quality scores were absent from the junction-only immunoSEQ sequences, so filtering differed. TCRdb keeps only in-frame clones here, not all; method: immunoSEQ multiplex PCR. V and J calls plus clone size are reproduced from that table; the DNA served to infer D and trimming. This sample has hundreds of thousands of clones; around 73% occur once, and the top ten carry around 1.8%. The clonotype was recovered from a woman under 40 in good health. Material: memory CD4+ T cells sorted from blood. The subset: CD45RA-negative fraction. The genes are TRBV12-2 and TRBJ1-5. TRBV12-2 is annotated as a pseudogene. The CDR3 protein is CASRLVLGSQPQHF. The DNA of the CDR3 is TGTGCAAGTCGCTTAGTACTGGGAAGTCAGCCCCAGCATTTT.